The 16 T cell receptor beta chains presented below share a single source sample, sequenced in a study of blood T cell repertoires in COVID-19. Assay: immunoSEQ multiplex PCR; the TCRdb copy retains only in-frame clones and omits some. The data contain fewer than 300,000 clones, about nine tenths of them singletons. The sequencing sample was made of peripheral blood. The source is a man aged 50 or older with COVID-19, enrolled during active disease.

CDR3 bases: TGTGCCAGCAGTTCCCAGCGGGGGGGCCTGAATGAGCAGTTCTTC. The encoded protein is CASSSQRGGLNEQFF. The gene calls are TRBV6-2 or TRBV6-3 and TRBJ2-1, with 10 bases matching TRBD2. The V gene's germline CDR1 is MNHEY and CDR2 SVGEGT. J gave up 7 bases and V 4 bases, and 7 bases lay outside the gene matches. CDR3 length: 15 residues.

The chain joins TRBV5-4 to TRBJ2-1; 9 bases agree with TRBD2. The CDR3 loop spans 15 amino acids. Germline V gene data show CDR1 as SGHNT and CDR2 as YYREEE (reference sequence). V dropped 0 bases and J dropped 8; count of bases not matched to a gene: 6. As DNA, the CDR3 is TGTGCCAGCAGCTTGGTTGCGGGGGGGTTAGATGAGCAGTTCTTC. Its translation: CASSLVAGGLDEQFF. Using reference TRBV5-4 and TRBJ2-1 for the parts outside the CDR3, the full variable domain is ETGVTQSPTHLIKTRGQQVTLRCSSQSGHNTVSWYQQALGQGPQFIFQYYREEENGRGNFPPRFSGLQFPNYSSELNVNALELDDSALYLCASSLVAGGLDEQFFGPGTRLTVL.

J is TRBJ2-7 and V is TRBV28, with TRBD2 identical over 8 bases. This CDR3 is 14 amino acids long. V trimming: 1 base; J trimming: 4 bases; junction bases outside the gene matches: 3. Germline values: CDR1 MDHEN, CDR2 SYDVKM. CDR3 in amino acids: CASSLSGGRYEQYF. The CDR3, as DNA: TGTGCCAGCAGTTTATCGGGGGGGAGATACGAGCAGTACTTC.

The V call is TRBV3-1 (or the pseudogene TRBV3-2), the J call TRBJ2-3; TRBD2 aligns across 10 bases. CDR1 is LGHDT, CDR2 YNNKEL, per germline (reference sequence). The trim removed 0 bases at V and 1 base at J, leaving 4 bases unmatched. The CDR3 sequence is 17 residues long. DNA of the CDR3: TGTGCCAGCAGCCAAGATATAGCGGGGGGAGGCACAGATACGCAGTATTTT. Its translation is CASSQDIAGGGTDTQYF.

This sequence joins TRBV4-3 and TRBJ2-2, with 12 bases identical to TRBD2. V shed 2 bases, J shed 6 bases, and the junction held 1 base outside the gene matches. This CDR3 is 15 amino acids long. Germline lookup yields CDR1 LGHNA and CDR2 YSLEER. CDR3 region: CASSQPSGGAGELFF. The CDR3 DNA reads TGCGCCAGCAGCCAACCTAGCGGGGGGGCCGGGGAGCTGTTTTTT.

The CDR3 DNA sequence: TGTGCCAGCTCACCACCTCCGGGACACATCGTCTACGAGCAGTACTTC. This codes for CASSPPPGHIVYEQYF. The chain joins TRBV18 to TRBJ2-7; maybe TRBD1 (6 bases). There are 16 residues in the CDR3. V dropped 0 bases and J dropped 3 bases, with 15 bases sitting between them. Germline-derived CDR1 and CDR2 are KGHSH and LQKENI.

This clone appeared once. This CDR3 is CASSVDSGVFRISSGNTIYF. CDR3 bases: TGTGCCAGCAGCGTAGATTCGGGGGTTTTTCGGATTAGCTCTGGAAACACCATATATTTT. The chain carries TRBV9 and TRBJ1-3, with D perhaps matching TRBD1 (5 bases). The V gene's germline CDR1 is SGDLS and CDR2 YYNGEE. Trimming took 0 bases from V and 0 from J, leaving 22 bases between them. The CDR3 contains 20 residues. Variable domain in full (rest from reference TRBV9 and TRBJ1-3): DSGVTQTPKHLITATGQRVTLRCSPRSGDLSVYWYQQSLDQGLQFLIQYYNGEERAKGNILERFSAQQFPDLHSELNLSSLELGDSALYFCASSVDSGVFRISSGNTIYFGEGSWLTVV.

The chain is built from TRBV29-1 and TRBJ1-2; TRBD1 aligns across 9 bases. CDR3 length equals 12 residues. Germline CDR1 and CDR2: SQVTM and ANQGSEA. V lost 7 bases and J lost 5; bases outside the gene matches: 5. Here the CDR3 DNA reads TGCAGCGCGAGGGGACAGGGTTATGGCTACACCTTC. It codes for CSARGQGYGYTF.

The chain joins TRBV11-1 to TRBJ1-1; no definite D call. CDR1 SGHAT and CDR2 FQDESV come from the germline V gene (reference sequence). Trimming left V 4 bases short and J 2 bases short, with 8 bases between. The CDR3 contains 13 residues. The CDR3 sequence is CASSSQTNTEAFF. The CDR3 bases are TGTGCCAGCAGCTCTCAGACTAACACTGAAGCTTTCTTT.

This clone was seen a few times. The chain uses TRBV4-1 and TRBJ2-1; 11 nucleotides agree with TRBD2. The CDR3 is made up of 17 amino acids. J lost 4 bases, V lost 0 bases, and 5 bases had no gene match. The germline CDR1 and CDR2 sequences are MGHRA and YSYEKL. The CDR3 is CASSQDPPSGGYNEQFF. CDR3 coding DNA: TGCGCCAGCAGCCAAGATCCTCCTAGCGGGGGGTACAATGAGCAGTTCTTC.

This clone was observed a single time. The chain uses TRBV6-5 and TRBJ2-7, with 9 bases fitting TRBD1. CDR1 MNHEY and CDR2 SVGAGI come from the germline V gene. The length of the CDR3 is 15 residues. Trimming at V came to 5 bases and at J to 3 bases, leaving 8 bases not matched to a gene. The CDR3 DNA reads TGTGCCAGCAGTCCCTACAGGGGGCCCGTCTACGAGCAGTACTTC. Translating it yields CASSPYRGPVYEQYF.

The J gene is TRBJ1-1, the V gene TRBV30; D possibly corresponds to TRBD1 (5 bases). CDR3 length equals 12 residues. CDR1 and CDR2 from the germline V gene are GTSNPN and SVGIG (reference sequence). Trimming removed 3 bases from V and 1 base from J, with 6 bases in between. CDR3 loop: CAWRGANTEAFF. DNA of the CDR3: TGTGCCTGGAGAGGGGCGAACACTGAAGCTTTCTTT.

The chain uses TRBV29-1 and TRBJ2-3, with TRBD2 matching over 12 bases. Germline V CDR1 and CDR2: SQVTM, ANQGSEA. CDR3 size: 16 residues. V lost 4 bases and J lost 2; bases outside the gene matches: 7. The chain's CDR3 is CSVARLAGDLTDTQYF. For the CDR3, the DNA is TGCAGCGTTGCAAGACTAGCGGGGGACCTCACAGATACGCAGTATTTT.

The chain is built from TRBV27 and TRBJ1-2; 12 bases are a match to TRBD1. V dropped 5 bases and J dropped 5; count of bases not matched to a gene: 3. The CDR3 is 14 residues long. The V gene's germline CDR1 is MNHEY and CDR2 SMNVEV (reference sequence). The CDR3 DNA is TGTGCCAGCAGTCCGGGACAGGGGGCTTATGGCTACACCTTC. As protein: CASSPGQGAYGYTF.

The rearrangement joins TRBV7-3 to TRBJ1-5, with no clear D. The germline V gene encodes CDR1 SGHTA and CDR2 FQGTGA. V lost 2 bases and J lost 6, with 8 bases in between. The CDR3 covers 13 residues. CDR3 sequence reads: CASSLSRGQPQHF. In nucleotides, the CDR3 is TGTGCCAGCAGCTTATCCCGCGGTCAGCCCCAGCATTTT.

This chain joins TRBV7-2 and TRBJ2-2; 7 bases match TRBD1. The V and J ends lost 6 bases and 2 bases, in that order; junction bases with no gene match: 3. Germline CDR1 and CDR2: SGHTA and FQGNSA. The CDR3 is 14 amino acids. Here the CDR3 reads CASRRDSNTGELFF. The CDR3 DNA is TGTGCCAGCAGGAGGGACAGTAACACCGGGGAGCTGTTTTTT. Variable domain in full (rest from reference TRBV7-2 and TRBJ2-2): GAGVSQSPSNKVTEKGKDVELRCDPISGHTALYWYRQSLGQGLEFLIYFQGNSAPDKSGLPSDRFSAERTGGSVSTLTIQRTQQEDSAVYLCASRRDSNTGELFFGEGSRLTVL.